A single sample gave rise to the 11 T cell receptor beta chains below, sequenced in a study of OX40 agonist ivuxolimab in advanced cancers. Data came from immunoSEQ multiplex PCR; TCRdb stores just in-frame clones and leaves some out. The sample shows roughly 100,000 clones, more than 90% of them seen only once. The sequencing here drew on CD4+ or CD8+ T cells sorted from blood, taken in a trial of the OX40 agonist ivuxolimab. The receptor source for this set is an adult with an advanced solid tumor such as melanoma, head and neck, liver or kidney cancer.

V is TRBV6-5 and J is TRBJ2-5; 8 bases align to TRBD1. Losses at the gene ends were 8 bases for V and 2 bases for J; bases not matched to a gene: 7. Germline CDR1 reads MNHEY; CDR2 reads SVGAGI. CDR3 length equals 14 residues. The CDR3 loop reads CASQADREQETQYF. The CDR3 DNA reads TGTGCCAGCCAAGCGGACAGGGAACAAGAGACCCAGTACTTC.

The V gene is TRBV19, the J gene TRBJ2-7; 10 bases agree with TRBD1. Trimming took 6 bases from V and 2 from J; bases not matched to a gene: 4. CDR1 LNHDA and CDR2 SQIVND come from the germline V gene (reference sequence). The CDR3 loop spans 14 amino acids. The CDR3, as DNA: TGTGCCAGTAGCTCCGGGACAGGGGCCTACGAGCAGTACTTC. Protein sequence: CASSSGTGAYEQYF.

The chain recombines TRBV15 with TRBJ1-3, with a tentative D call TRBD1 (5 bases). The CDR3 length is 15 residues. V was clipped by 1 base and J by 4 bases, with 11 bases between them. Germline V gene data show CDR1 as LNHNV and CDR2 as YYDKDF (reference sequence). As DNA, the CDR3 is TGTGCCACCAGCAGAGGAAGGGGTTCAGGAAACACCATATATTTT. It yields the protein CATSRGRGSGNTIYF.

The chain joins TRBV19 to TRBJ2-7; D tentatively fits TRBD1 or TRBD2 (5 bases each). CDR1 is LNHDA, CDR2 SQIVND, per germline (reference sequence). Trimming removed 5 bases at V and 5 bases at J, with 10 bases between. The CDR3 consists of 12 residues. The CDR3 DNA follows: TGTGCCAGTAGTTCCCTGGGGGACGAGCAGTACTTC. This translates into CASSSLGDEQYF. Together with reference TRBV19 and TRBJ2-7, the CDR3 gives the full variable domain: DGGITQSPKYLFRKEGQNVTLSCEQNLNHDAMYWYRQDPGQGLRLIYYSQIVNDFQKGDIAEGYSVSREKKESFPLTVTSAQKNPTAFYLCASSSLGDEQYFGPGTRLTVT.

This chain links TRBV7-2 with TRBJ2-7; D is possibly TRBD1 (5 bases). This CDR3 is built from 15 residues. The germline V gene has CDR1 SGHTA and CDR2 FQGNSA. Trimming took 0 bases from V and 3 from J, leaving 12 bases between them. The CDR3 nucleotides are TGTGCCAGCAGCTTAGCGGATGCAGGGTACTACGAGCAGTACTTC. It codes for CASSLADAGYYEQYF.

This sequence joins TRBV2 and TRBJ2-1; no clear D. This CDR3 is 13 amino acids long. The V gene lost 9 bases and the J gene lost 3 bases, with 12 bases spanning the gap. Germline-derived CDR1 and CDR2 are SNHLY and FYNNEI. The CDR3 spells CARKTGGYNEQFF. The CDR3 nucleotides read TGTGCCAGAAAGACGGGTGGCTACAATGAGCAGTTCTTC.

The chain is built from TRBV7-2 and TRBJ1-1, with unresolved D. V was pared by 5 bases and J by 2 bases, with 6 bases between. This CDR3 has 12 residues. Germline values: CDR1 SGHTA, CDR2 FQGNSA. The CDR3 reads CASSRVNTEAFF. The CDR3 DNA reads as TGTGCCAGCAGCCGAGTCAACACTGAAGCTTTCTTT.

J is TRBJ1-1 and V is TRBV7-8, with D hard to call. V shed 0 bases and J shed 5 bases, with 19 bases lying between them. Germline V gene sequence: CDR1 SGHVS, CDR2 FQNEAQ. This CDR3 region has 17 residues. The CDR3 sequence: CASSLAGVALGRTEAFF. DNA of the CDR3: TGTGCCAGCAGCTTAGCTGGCGTGGCCCTGGGAAGGACTGAAGCTTTCTTT.

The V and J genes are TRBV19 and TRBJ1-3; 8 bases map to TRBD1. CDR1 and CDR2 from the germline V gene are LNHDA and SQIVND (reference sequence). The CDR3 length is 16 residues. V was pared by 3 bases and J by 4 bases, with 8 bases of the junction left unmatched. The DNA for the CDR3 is TGTGCCAGTAGTATTTGGGCAGGGGGCATCGGAAACACCATATATTTT. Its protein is CASSIWAGGIGNTIYF.

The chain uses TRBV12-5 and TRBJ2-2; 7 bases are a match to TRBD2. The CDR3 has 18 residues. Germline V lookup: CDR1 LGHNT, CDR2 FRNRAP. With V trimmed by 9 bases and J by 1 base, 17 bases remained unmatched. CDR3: CASFWDPGLAVNTGELFF. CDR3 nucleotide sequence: TGTGCTAGCTTCTGGGACCCGGGGCTAGCGGTGAACACCGGGGAGCTGTTTTTT. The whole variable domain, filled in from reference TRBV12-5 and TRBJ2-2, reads DARVTQTPRHKVTEMGQEVTMRCQPILGHNTVFWYRQTMMQGLELLAYFRNRAPLDDSGMPKDRFSAEMPDATLATLKIQPSEPRDSAVYFCASFWDPGLAVNTGELFFGEGSRLTVL.

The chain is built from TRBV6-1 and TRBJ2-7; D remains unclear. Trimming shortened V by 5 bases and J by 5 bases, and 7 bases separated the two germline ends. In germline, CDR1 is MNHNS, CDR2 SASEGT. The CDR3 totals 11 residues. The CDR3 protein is CASSYWDEQYF. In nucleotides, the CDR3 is TGTGCCAGCAGTTATTGGGACGAGCAGTACTTC.